This T cell receptor (beta chain) appears in the sequencing data of a study of T cells in Graves' hyperthyroidism and ophthalmopathy. Overall study context: Peripheral blood was taken when the disease was first diagnosed, before any treatment began.

Study findings and constraints: In simple terms, a model built on 13 V-J features told ophthalmopathy apart from stable hyperthyroidism.

J was trimmed by 4 bases and V by 3 bases; bases with no gene match: 6. The CDR3 runs 15 residues. In germline, CDR1 is MGHRA, CDR2 YSYEKL. Patients with uncontrolled infections, other autoimmune diseases, pregnancy or lactation were excluded. There were TCR beta CDR3 regions amplified from RNA transcripts. The HTBI primer set served for first-round RT-PCR of the TCR CDR3. TCRdb reanalysed the multiplex PCR reads using MiXCR and keeps one entry per CDR3 protein. Among some 490,000 distinct CDR3 sequences listed, around 15% were seen once. Note on this clonotype: Its antigen is still unknown.

This TCR derives from a woman in her 30s with Graves' ophthalmopathy. The V gene is TRBV4-1, the J gene TRBJ1-1; TRBD1 agrees at 9 bases. The source material was blood. Here the CDR3 DNA reads TGCGCCAGCAGCCATAAACAGGGGGCCGGCACTGAAGCTTTCTTT. It is translated as CASSHKQGAGTEAFF.